Listed below are T cell receptor beta chains from one sample, sequenced in a study of T-cell memory formation after mild COVID-19. MiXCR, applied by TCRdb to the 5' RACE reads, yields one record per CDR3 protein. The table shows 400,000 or so distinct CDR3 sequences, with roughly 21% occurring only once. Sequencing was done on a sample of PBMCs or a T cell subset sorted from them (not recorded which). The source of these receptors is an adult woman who had mild COVID-19 (a few samples of this study predate the infection). Cell type and time point are not known. Both conserved end residues are part of each CDR3. The D gene is left open where the match is weak. The size entry is marked missing in some rows and otherwise reads once, few, many or a size class.

J gene,D gene,clone size,V gene,CDR3 DNA,CDR3 protein
TRBJ2-1,.,.,TRBV29-1,TGCAGCGTTGAAGGGGCACCGGCGGGACGTTCCTACAATGAGCAGTTCTTC,CSVEGAPAGRSYNEQFF
TRBJ2-1,TRBD2,.,TRBV2,TGTGCCAGCAGCTGGGTTGGCGGGGGAAAGCAGTTCTTC,CASSWVGGGKQFF
TRBJ1-6,.,few,TRBV5-1,TGCGCCAGCAGCTTGAACTGGCAGGGTGATTCACCCCTCCACTTT,CASSLNWQGDSPLHF
TRBJ2-1,.,.,TRBV5-1,TGCGCCAGCAGCTTGGCAGGGTCCAATGAGCAGTTCTTC,CASSLAGSNEQFF
TRBJ1-3,.,few,TRBV18,TGTGCCAGCTCACCCTCCCAACAGGGAACTGGAAACACCATATATTTT,CASSPSQQGTGNTIYF
TRBJ2-7,TRBD2,few,TRBV20-1,TGCAGTGCTACCCCAGGACTAGCTTTCTCCTACGAGCAGTACTTC,CSATPGLAFSYEQYF
TRBJ1-1,.,few,TRBV20-1,TGCAGTGCTTATTCGGGGGTTGGGACTGAAGCTTTCTTT,CSAYSGVGTEAFF
TRBJ2-7,TRBD1,many,TRBV5-5,TGTGCCAGCAGCCCGGTGGAGGGACAGGTCTTCAACGAGCAGTACTTC,CASSPVEGQVFNEQYF
TRBJ2-4,.,few,TRBV3-1,TGTGCCAGCAGCAAACAAGGGGGGTCTTCGGCCAAAAACATTCAGTACTTC,CASSKQGGSSAKNIQYF
TRBJ2-7,.,few,TRBV7-6,TGTGCCAGCAGCTTATTTGGGGTAACCTACGAGCAGTACTTC,CASSLFGVTYEQYF
TRBJ2-5,.,.,TRBV11-3,TGTGCCAGCAGCCGAACAGGGACGGAAGAGACCCAGTACTTC,CASSRTGTEETQYF
TRBJ2-2,TRBD2,.,TRBV24-1,TGTGCCACCATGGCGGGAGGGAACACCGGGGAGCTGTTTTTT,CATMAGGNTGELFF
TRBJ1-4,.,once,TRBV18,TGTGCCAGCTCACCAACCCAGACGCTTAATGAAAAACTGTTTTTT,CASSPTQTLNEKLFF
TRBJ2-3,.,few,TRBV4-3,TGCGCCAGCAGCCAAGATCCCGGGACGGCAGATACGCAGTATTTT,CASSQDPGTADTQYF
TRBJ2-7,.,.,TRBV5-1,TGCGCCAGCAGCCGGAACGGGGACGTAGGAGGGTACGAGCAGTACTTC,CASSRNGDVGGYEQYF
TRBJ1-1,.,few,TRBV19,TGTGCCAGTAGTAATCGGGCAGTGGTCACTGAAGCTTTCTTT,CASSNRAVVTEAFF
TRBJ2-1,TRBD1,.,TRBV5-6,TGTGCCAGCAGCGGGCGACAGGGGGCCTACAATGAGCAGTTCTTC,CASSGRQGAYNEQFF
TRBJ1-3,.,.,TRBV3-1,TGTGCCAGCAGCCAGGACTTATATGGAAACACCATATATTTT,CASSQDLYGNTIYF
TRBJ1-2,.,.,TRBV10-3,TGTGCCATCAGTGAGTCGTTATCGAAAGGGGATGGCTATGGCTACACCTTC,CAISESLSKGDGYGYTF
TRBJ1-2,TRBD1,.,TRBV20-1,TGCAGTGCTAGTCCCGGGACAGGGACGGGCGGCTACACCTTC,CSASPGTGTGGYTF